The clone carrying this T cell receptor (beta chain) was counted between two and nine times. What it recognizes is unknown. The treatment here: roughly 18 received Ad26.COV2.S at low or high dose, single or two shots; about 5 received placebo; per-sample allocation not given. Vaccine and placebo recipients were sampled on day 63 after the first injection. Adults aged 18-55 years in Boston included the donor. Here immunoSEQ multiplex PCR was the method, and the copy in TCRdb shows in-frame clones only, minus some. The sample lists 200,000 to 300,000 clones, approximately 90% seen once, with around 10% in the top ten. The data stem from a study of Ad26.COV2.S vaccination and SARS-CoV-2 variants. CDR3 length: 15 amino acids. Study conclusions and caveats: Marked by substantial breadth, spike-specific CD8+ and CD4+ T cell responses were reportedly seen after vaccination. Breadth of non-spike TCRs did not differ between vaccinees and placebo recipients.

The sequence derives from a person between 18 and 65 years old who received the Ad26.COV2.S COVID-19 vaccine or a placebo. The sample was peripheral blood, taken in a trial of Ad26.COV2.S vaccine versus placebo. The rearrangement uses TRBV12-2 and TRBJ2-7; the DNA was not compared with TRBD2, the D call given in the table. TRBV12-2 corresponds to a pseudogene. The CDR3 bases are TGTGCAAGTCGCTTAGGGTTCCTAGCGGCCTACGAGCAGTACTTC. Its protein is CASRLGFLAAYEQYF.